Listed here are 32 T cell receptor beta chains from one sample, sequenced in a study of control samples from healthy donors and cancer patients. Method: immunoSEQ multiplex PCR; TCRdb's copy keeps in-frame clones and lacks some. The sample comprises 45,000 to 60,000 clones, approximately 92% of which are singletons, and just under 0.8% rests with the top ten. Sequences were obtained from PBMCs. Receptors were obtained from a man in his thirties or forties with colorectal cancer.

The chain is built from TRBV5-1 and TRBJ1-4; 7 nucleotides match TRBD1. Germline CDR1 and CDR2: SGHRS and YFSETQ. The trim removed 0 bases at V and 5 bases at J, leaving 1 base unmatched. The CDR3 consists of 14 residues. CDR3: CASSLARGNEKLFF. The CDR3 nucleotides are TGCGCCAGCAGCTTGGCCAGGGGGAATGAAAAACTGTTTTTT.

The chain employs TRBV7-9 and TRBJ1-1; D remains ambiguous. There are 15 residues in the CDR3. Trimming pared 2 bases from V and 2 bases from J, leaving 12 bases between. Germline V gives CDR1 SEHNR, CDR2 FQNEAQ (reference sequence). The CDR3 spells CASSLMGMRNTEAFF. CDR3 DNA sequence: TGTGCCAGCAGCTTAATGGGGATGCGAAACACTGAAGCTTTCTTT.

The V and J genes are TRBV19 and TRBJ1-4; the D gene is possibly TRBD1 (5 bases). The germline V gene encodes CDR1 LNHDA and CDR2 SQIVND (reference sequence). Trimming pared 7 bases from V and 8 bases from J, leaving 11 bases between. The CDR3 covers 12 residues. CDR3 protein: CASNRGREKLFF. Written as DNA, the CDR3 is TGTGCCAGTAATAGGGGACGAGAAAAACTGTTTTTT.

There are a few counts of this clone. The chain uses TRBV3-1 (or the pseudogene TRBV3-2) and TRBJ1-2; D uncertain. CDR1 and CDR2 (germline): LGHDT, YNNKEL (reference sequence). V gave up 0 bases and J gave up 5 bases, with 13 bases separating them. The CDR3 spans 15 residues. In DNA, the CDR3 is TGTGCCAGCAGCCAAGATTACAGATTCCCGTATGGCTACACCTTC. The encoded protein is CASSQDYRFPYGYTF.

This chain links TRBV10-2 with TRBJ2-3, with D hard to call. The germline CDR1 and CDR2 sequences are WSHSY and SAAADI. The CDR3 length is 14 residues. Trimming shortened V by 0 bases and J by 0 bases, and 4 bases separated the two germline ends. CDR3 protein: CASSESLSTDTQYF. CDR3 DNA: TGCGCCAGCAGTGAGTCATTAAGCACAGATACGCAGTATTTT.

The chain carries TRBV6-6 and TRBJ1-4; no clear D gene. Trimming removed 6 bases at V and 6 bases at J, with 11 bases between. CDR3 length: 13 amino acids. CDR1 and CDR2 (germline): MNHNY, SVGAGI (reference sequence). CDR3 in DNA: TGTGCCAGCAGCCCCTTCACGGATGAAAAACTGTTTTTT. Its translation is CASSPFTDEKLFF.

This chain uses TRBV9 with TRBJ2-3; possibly TRBD2 for D (6 bases). The CDR3 extends over 16 amino acids. CDR1 and CDR2 (germline): SGDLS, YYNGEE. V was shortened by 4 bases and J by 1 base, with 16 bases between the two germline ends. CDR3 residues: CASSPGTYLGTDTQYF. The CDR3 nucleotides read TGTGCCAGCAGCCCAGGGACTTACCTTGGCACAGATACGCAGTATTTT.

On this clone itself: This specimen includes other DNA sequences encoding the same CDR3. The rearrangement uses TRBV5-1 and TRBJ2-3; 7 bases fit TRBD2. Unmatched junction bases numbered 4, after V lost 2 bases and J lost 1 base. Per the germline V gene, CDR1 is SGHRS and CDR2 is YFSETQ. This CDR3 spans 15 amino acids. DNA of the CDR3: TGCGCCAGCAGCTTACGGGGGGTACGCACAGATACGCAGTATTTT. As protein: CASSLRGVRTDTQYF. Looking up the rest from reference TRBV5-1 and TRBJ2-3 gives the full variable domain: KAGVTQTPRYLIKTRGQQVTLSCSPISGHRSVSWYQQTPGQGLQFLFEYFSETQRNKGNFPGRFSGRQFSNSRSEMNVSTLELGDSALYLCASSLRGVRTDTQYFGPGTRLTVL.

CDR3 residues: CASRAMLTGFQPQHF. Here the CDR3 DNA reads TGTGCCAGCAGGGCTATGCTAACAGGGTTTCAGCCCCAGCATTTT. The V gene is TRBV2, the J gene TRBJ1-5; TRBD1 is a possible D gene (6 bases). Germline CDR1 SNHLY, CDR2 FYNNEI. CDR3 length: 15 residues. V lost 6 bases, J lost 6 bases, and 18 bases lay in between. Filled out from reference TRBV2 and TRBJ1-5, the complete variable domain reads EPEVTQTPSHQVTQMGQEVILRCVPISNHLYFYWYRQILGQKVEFLVSFYNNEISEKSEIFDDQFSVERPDGSNFTLKIRSTKLEDSAMYFCASRAMLTGFQPQHFGDGTRLSIL.

The chain carries TRBV28 and TRBJ1-1, with D uncertain. This CDR3 contains 13 residues. Germline CDR1 and CDR2: MDHEN and SYDVKM. V lost 6 bases and J 5 bases, leaving 13 bases between the germline ends. DNA for the CDR3: TGTGCCAGCAGGGTTTGGGGTCGAACTGAAGCTTTCTTT. Translation: CASRVWGRTEAFF.

This chain connects TRBV2 to TRBJ1-6; no reliable D call. V lost 1 base, J lost 0 bases, and 10 bases lay in between. Germline CDR1 and CDR2: SNHLY and FYNNEI. This CDR3 region has 17 residues. DNA for the CDR3: TGTGCCAGCAGTGAAGAGGGAGGGAGCTCCTATAATTCACCCCTCCACTTT. Translation gives CASSEEGGSSYNSPLHF.

This chain connects TRBV18 to TRBJ2-7, with no clear D. The CDR3 extends over 18 amino acids. From germline, CDR1 is KGHSH and CDR2 LQKENI. The V gene lost 6 bases and the J gene lost 1 base, with 25 bases spanning the gap. CDR3 loop: CASSQGIVSGAPSYEQYF. The CDR3 DNA reads as TGTGCCAGCTCTCAAGGGATTGTATCGGGCGCGCCATCCTACGAGCAGTACTTC.

The V call is TRBV5-6, the J call TRBJ2-5; D is perhaps TRBD1 or TRBD2 (5 bases each). Germline V CDR1 and CDR2: SGHDT, YYEEEE. The CDR3 is made up of 14 amino acids. Trimming shortened V by 4 bases and J by 10 bases, and 20 bases separated the two germline ends. In DNA form, the CDR3 reads TGTGCCAGCAGCGAGGGGCTACGGGGCGGAGACCAGTACTTC. Translation: CASSEGLRGGDQYF.

The chain has TRBV5-8 and TRBJ2-3, with TRBD2 matching 8 bases. The CDR3 length is 17 residues. CDR1 is SGHTS and CDR2 is YDEGEE in the germline V gene. The trim removed 4 bases at V and 0 bases at J, leaving 10 bases unmatched. Here the CDR3 DNA reads TGTGCCAGCAGCCGGGGGGGGACACACACTAGCACAGATACGCAGTATTTT. This encodes CASSRGGTHTSTDTQYF.

V and J are TRBV19 and TRBJ1-1; D is possibly TRBD1 (5 bases). Germline CDR1 reads LNHDA; CDR2 reads SQIVND (reference sequence). V was cut by 5 bases and J by 5 bases, with 12 bases left in between. The CDR3 length is 13 residues. DNA of the CDR3: TGTGCCAGTAGTGACGCAGGGTTTACTGAAGCTTTCTTT. Protein: CASSDAGFTEAFF.

This sequence joins TRBV2 and TRBJ1-1, with 7 bases fitting TRBD1. The V segment lost 8 bases and the J segment 0 bases; nucleotides outside the gene matches: 12. Per the germline V gene, CDR1 is SNHLY and CDR2 is FYNNEI. The CDR3 length is 16 residues. The CDR3 coding sequence is TGTGCCAGCGCCTCCCCTAGGACAGGATTGAACACTGAAGCTTTCTTT. Its protein product is CASASPRTGLNTEAFF. Full variable domain (missing parts from reference TRBV2 and TRBJ1-1): EPEVTQTPSHQVTQMGQEVILRCVPISNHLYFYWYRQILGQKVEFLVSFYNNEISEKSEIFDDQFSVERPDGSNFTLKIRSTKLEDSAMYFCASASPRTGLNTEAFFGQGTRLTVV.

The chain couples TRBV5-6 to TRBJ1-5; perhaps TRBD1 as D (5 bases). The germline V and J ends were trimmed by 4 bases and 5 bases, with 19 bases remaining between them. Germline CDR1 reads SGHDT; CDR2 reads YYEEEE. This CDR3 region has 16 residues. The CDR3 nucleotides are TGTGCCAGCAGCCTGGGGCCGGGCAGGGTCCATCAGCCCCAGCATTTT. This translates into CASSLGPGRVHQPQHF.

In this sample, this clone turned up once. The chain has TRBV19 and TRBJ1-1; D unclear. CDR3 length: 12 residues. V lost 2 bases to trimming and J lost 5 bases, with 6 bases between them. Germline V lookup: CDR1 LNHDA, CDR2 SQIVND (reference sequence). This CDR3 reads CASSIMGTEAFF. DNA of the CDR3: TGTGCCAGTAGTATAATGGGGACTGAAGCTTTCTTT.

This chain uses TRBV27 with TRBJ2-7; D possibly corresponds to TRBD2 (5 bases). CDR1 and CDR2 (germline): MNHEY, SMNVEV (reference sequence). V was cut by 3 bases and J by 6 bases, with 9 bases left in between. The CDR3 spans 12 residues. The CDR3 DNA follows: TGTGCCAGCAGTTTCGGCGAGGGCGAGCAGTACTTC. This sequence encodes CASSFGEGEQYF.

The rearrangement links TRBV29-1 to TRBJ2-1; TRBD2 aligns across 11 bases. Germline values: CDR1 SQVTM, CDR2 ANQGSEA. J gave up 1 base and V 7 bases, and 6 bases lay outside the gene matches. CDR3 length: 15 residues. CDR3 DNA: TGCAGCGGGAGAACTAGCGGGGGATCCTACAATGAGCAGTTCTTC. Its protein is CSGRTSGGSYNEQFF.

The chain carries TRBV4-3 and TRBJ2-7; 7 nucleotides match TRBD1. The CDR3 runs 15 residues. Trimming at V came to 4 bases and at J to 0 bases, leaving 6 bases not matched to a gene. Germline lookup yields CDR1 LGHNA and CDR2 YSLEER. As DNA, the CDR3 is TGCGCCAGCAGCCTCCAACAGGGGATCTCCTACGAGCAGTACTTC. As protein: CASSLQQGISYEQYF.

The chain joins TRBV5-8 to TRBJ2-1, with 10 bases fitting TRBD1. The CDR3 is 15 residues long. The germline CDR1 and CDR2 sequences are SGHTS and YDEGEE. Trimming took 5 bases from V and 4 from J; bases not matched to a gene: 6. This chain's CDR3 is CASRIRTGGYNEQFF. CDR3 nucleotides: TGTGCCAGCAGAATCAGGACAGGGGGTTACAATGAGCAGTTCTTC.

This clone was seen a single time. The chain carries TRBV2 and TRBJ1-1; TRBD1 agrees at 9 bases. The CDR3 has 11 residues. V lost 8 bases to trimming and J lost 11 bases; unmatched junction nucleotides: 6. Germline CDR1 is SNHLY and CDR2 is FYNNEI. CDR3 sequence: CASGTGRDAFF. The DNA of the CDR3 is TGTGCCAGCGGGACAGGGAGGGACGCTTTCTTT.

This sequence joins TRBV19 and TRBJ2-3; 9 nucleotides line up with TRBD1. The germline gives CDR1 LNHDA, CDR2 SQIVND (reference sequence). The CDR3 is made up of 15 amino acids. Germline trimming cut 3 bases from V and 1 base from J; bases unmatched to any gene: 2. The CDR3 reads CASSMGQGGTDTQYF. CDR3 sequence (DNA): TGTGCCAGTAGTATGGGACAGGGCGGCACAGATACGCAGTATTTT.

The chain recombines TRBV5-8 with TRBJ2-1; maybe TRBD1 (5 bases). CDR1 and CDR2 from the germline V gene are SGHTS and YDEGEE. The CDR3 spans 13 residues. Between the trimmed V and J ends, which lost 2 bases and 5 bases, there was a span of 8 bases. CDR3 loop: CASSLTGNNEQFF. The CDR3 nucleotides are TGTGCCAGCAGCTTAACAGGTAACAATGAGCAGTTCTTC.

The J gene is TRBJ1-2, the V gene TRBV20-1; D is ambiguous. CDR3 length equals 11 residues. The germline V gene encodes CDR1 DFQATT and CDR2 SNEGSKA (reference sequence). V lost 5 bases and J lost 7, with 11 bases in between. This chain's CDR3 is CSAPRPGGYTF. CDR3 coding DNA: TGCAGTGCTCCTAGGCCGGGTGGCTACACCTTC.

This clone was detected once. This chain uses TRBV5-8 with TRBJ1-6; 8 nucleotides align to TRBD1. V was pared by 1 base and J by 14 bases, with 11 bases of the junction left unmatched. This CDR3 comprises 15 residues. Per germline, CDR1 SGHTS and CDR2 YDEGEE. CDR3 coding DNA: TGTGCCAGCAGCTTGAAGGACAGGGTTCGCCTCACCCTCCACTTT. It is translated as CASSLKDRVRLTLHF.

The J gene is TRBJ2-5, the V gene TRBV5-4; D remains unclear. The closer fit of TRBJ2-7 to the DNA end suggests the J call may be wrong. Germline values: CDR1 SGHNT, CDR2 YYREEE (reference sequence). CDR3 length equals 14 residues. The CDR3 DNA follows: TGTGCCAGCAGCTGGGATGCCTCTCTCTACGAGCAGTACTTC. Amino acids: CASSWDASLYEQYF.

The chain has TRBV27 and TRBJ2-7; 8 bases align to TRBD2. The CDR3 length is 19 residues. After removal of 2 bases from V and 1 base from J, the junction contained 16 bases not matched to a gene. CDR1 and CDR2 from the germline V gene are MNHEY and SMNVEV (reference sequence). CDR3 in amino acids: CASSLIGGARAGGSYEQYV. CDR3 sequence (DNA): TGTGCCAGCAGTTTAATCGGGGGGGCCCGAGCCGGGGGGTCCTACGAGCAGTACGTC.

This chain links TRBV5-1 with TRBJ2-2; TRBD2 matches at 14 bases. The CDR3 covers 19 residues. Trimming at V came to 4 bases and at J to 3 bases, leaving 11 bases not matched to a gene. Germline V gene sequence: CDR1 SGHRS, CDR2 YFSETQ. The CDR3 spells CASSTRLAGGTLDTGELFF. CDR3 DNA: TGCGCCAGCAGCACTCGACTAGCGGGGGGGACCTTAGACACCGGGGAGCTGTTTTTT. The full variable domain, with the rest looked up from reference TRBV5-1 and TRBJ2-2, is KAGVTQTPRYLIKTRGQQVTLSCSPISGHRSVSWYQQTPGQGLQFLFEYFSETQRNKGNFPGRFSGRQFSNSRSEMNVSTLELGDSALYLCASSTRLAGGTLDTGELFFGEGSRLTVL.

This clone has more than one count but fewer than ten. V gene TRBV18 combines with J gene TRBJ1-2; D is undetermined. The V and J ends lost 2 bases and 3 bases respectively, with 10 bases between them. The CDR3 extends over 14 amino acids. Per the germline V gene, CDR1 is KGHSH and CDR2 is LQKENI. CDR3 in DNA: TGTGCCAGCTCACCAGCAAGGACCGACTATGGCTACACCTTC. It encodes CASSPARTDYGYTF.

The V and J genes are TRBV5-1 and TRBJ1-2; 9 bases are a match to TRBD1. The V segment lost 3 bases and the J segment 10 bases; nucleotides outside the gene matches: 7. Germline CDR1 reads SGHRS; CDR2 reads YFSETQ. CDR3 size: 13 residues. This CDR3 reads CASSSTGGLVYTF. As DNA, the CDR3 is TGCGCCAGCAGCTCGACAGGGGGTTTAGTCTACACCTTC.